This entry lists 27 T cell receptor beta chains sequenced from one sample in a study of blood T cell repertoires in COVID-19. Clones were read by immunoSEQ multiplex PCR, and TCRdb kept only the in-frame ones, dropping some. The sample carries about 130,000 clones, around nine tenths recorded once. Specimen: peripheral blood. The receptor set was obtained from a woman in her 70s with COVID-19, enrolled during active disease.

The rearrangement uses TRBV2 and TRBJ2-2; 7 bases map to TRBD1. The CDR3 is made up of 14 amino acids. With 6 bases clipped from V and 7 bases from J, the junction kept 8 bases outside the gene matches. Per the germline V gene, CDR1 is SNHLY and CDR2 is FYNNEI. The CDR3 loop reads CASRTGFDGGELFF. The CDR3, as DNA: TGTGCCAGCAGGACAGGGTTTGATGGCGGGGAGCTGTTTTTT. Based on the CDR3 plus reference TRBV2 and TRBJ2-2, the full variable domain is EPEVTQTPSHQVTQMGQEVILRCVPISNHLYFYWYRQILGQKVEFLVSFYNNEISEKSEIFDDQFSVERPDGSNFTLKIRSTKLEDSAMYFCASRTGFDGGELFFGEGSRLTVL.

V is TRBV4-1 and J is TRBJ1-1; possibly TRBD1 for D (5 bases). This CDR3 has 17 residues. In germline, CDR1 is MGHRA, CDR2 YSYEKL. The V gene lost 7 bases and the J gene lost 3 bases, with 24 bases spanning the gap. CDR3 protein: CASTLAGGLLQDTEAFF. The CDR3, as DNA: TGCGCCAGCACCTTAGCGGGGGGATTGTTGCAGGACACTGAAGCTTTCTTT.

The chain employs TRBV7-8 and TRBJ1-2; possible D gene TRBD1, 5 bases. The V end was cut by 1 base, the J end by 5 bases, with 14 bases between. The germline CDR1 and CDR2 sequences are SGHVS and FQNEAQ. The CDR3 is 15 amino acids. This chain's CDR3 is CASSLGDAGLYGYTF. As DNA, the CDR3 is TGTGCCAGCAGCTTAGGGGACGCGGGGCTGTATGGCTACACCTTC.

V usage is TRBV5-1 and J usage is TRBJ2-7, with a weak D call TRBD1 (5 bases). The CDR3 consists of 15 residues. The V gene's germline CDR1 is SGHRS and CDR2 YFSETQ. V gave up 4 bases and J gave up 5 bases, with 19 bases separating them. The CDR3 sequence: CASSTQGSPPDEQYF. The CDR3 DNA reads as TGCGCCAGCAGCACGCAGGGAAGTCCCCCTGACGAGCAGTACTTC.

The chain carries TRBV11-2 and TRBJ2-3; no firm D call. Germline V gene lookup returns CDR1 SGHAT and CDR2 FQNNGV. V was pared by 3 bases and J by 0 bases, with 4 bases between. The CDR3 is 13 residues long. CDR3 loop: CASSFGSTDTQYF. CDR3 nucleotides: TGTGCCAGCAGCTTCGGGAGCACAGATACGCAGTATTTT. The complete variable domain, with remaining parts taken from reference TRBV11-2 and TRBJ2-3, reads EAGVAQSPRYKIIEKRQSVAFWCNPISGHATLYWYQQILGQGPKLLIQFQNNGVVDDSQLPKDRFSAERLKGVDSTLKIQPAKLEDSAVYLCASSFGSTDTQYFGPGTRLTVL.

The V gene is TRBV7-9, the J gene TRBJ1-6; 7 positions match TRBD1. The CDR3 consists of 16 residues. V gave up 4 bases and J gave up 9 bases; unmatched junction bases: 12. Germline V gene data show CDR1 as SEHNR and CDR2 as FQNEAQ (reference sequence). The CDR3 nucleotides are TGTGCCAGCAGCTACCTGACAGGGACCCAACGTTCACCCCTCCACTTT. As protein: CASSYLTGTQRSPLHF.

The chain links TRBV20-1 to TRBJ1-5; D remains ambiguous. V shed 3 bases and J shed 6 bases, with 12 bases lying between them. CDR1 and CDR2 from the germline V gene are DFQATT and SNEGSKA (reference sequence). This CDR3 is 13 amino acids long. The CDR3 nucleotides read TGCAGTGCTAGTGACAATAGTGTTCAGCCCCAGCATTTT. Its translation: CSASDNSVQPQHF.

This clone has a single count. The J gene is TRBJ2-3, the V gene TRBV2; TRBD2 might be the D (5 bases). This CDR3 has 14 amino acids. Germline V lookup: CDR1 SNHLY, CDR2 FYNNEI. Trimming stripped 6 bases from V and 2 bases from J, with 12 bases between. The CDR3 protein is CASSLDLDTDTQYF. CDR3 coding DNA: TGTGCCAGCAGCTTGGACTTAGACACAGATACGCAGTATTTT.

This sequence joins TRBV10-2 and TRBJ2-7; 11 bases align to TRBD2. The V gene end was trimmed by 2 bases and the J gene end by 2 bases; junction bases not matched to a gene: 2. CDR1 and CDR2 (germline): WSHSY, SAAADI. CDR3 length: 15 residues. Written as DNA, the CDR3 is TGCGCCAGCAGTGAGAGACTAGCGGGGCCCTACGAGCAGTACTTC. Encoded protein: CASSERLAGPYEQYF.

The chain combines TRBV3-1 (or the pseudogene TRBV3-2) with TRBJ2-2, with a weak D call TRBD1 (6 bases). V shed 2 bases and J shed 5 bases, with 12 bases lying between them. The CDR3 loop spans 15 amino acids. Germline values: CDR1 LGHDT, CDR2 YNNKEL (reference sequence). The CDR3: CASSQLQGSTGELFF. The CDR3 DNA follows: TGTGCCAGCAGCCAATTACAGGGTTCAACCGGGGAGCTGTTTTTT.

This clone was seen just once. CDR3 DNA: TGTGCCATCAGTGCTGGGACTAGCGGCACAGATACGCAGTATTTT. Translated: CAISAGTSGTDTQYF. The chain employs TRBV10-3 and TRBJ2-3, with 10 positions matching TRBD2. Germline V gene data show CDR1 as ENHRY and CDR2 as SYGVKD. The CDR3 covers 15 residues. Losses at the gene ends were 4 bases for V and 1 base for J; bases not matched to a gene: 2.

This chain joins TRBV27 and TRBJ2-7; 7 bases agree with TRBD2. V trimming: 8 bases; J trimming: 3 bases; junction bases outside the gene matches: 16. This CDR3 region has 16 residues. Germline V gene data show CDR1 as MNHEY and CDR2 as SMNVEV (reference sequence). CDR3 coding DNA: TGTGCCAGCGTCTCCCTCAAGGCGGGGGTCTTCTACGAGCAGTACTTC. Translated, it gives CASVSLKAGVFYEQYF.

The CDR3, as DNA: TGTGCCAGCAGTGAATTTCACATCCCGGGACAGGGGAACCAGCCCCAGCATTTT. This codes for CASSEFHIPGQGNQPQHF. The gene calls are TRBV6-1 and TRBJ1-5; 10 bases match TRBD1. Germline V CDR1 and CDR2: MNHNS, SASEGT. The CDR3 sequence is 18 residues long. V dropped 2 bases and J dropped 7; count of bases not matched to a gene: 14.

The V and J genes are TRBV5-4 and TRBJ2-1; 9 bases agree with TRBD2. Germline trimming cut 4 bases from V and 6 bases from J; bases unmatched to any gene: 11. The CDR3 has 16 residues. Germline V gene sequence: CDR1 SGHNT, CDR2 YYREEE (reference sequence). The CDR3, as DNA: TGTGCCAGCAGCAAACGGCGGGGGGGCGACGGCAATGAGCAGTTCTTC. It is translated as CASSKRRGGDGNEQFF.

This clone was detected only once. CDR3: CASSRGQTYNEQFF. CDR3 in DNA: TGTGCCAGCAGCCGCGGACAGACCTACAATGAGCAGTTCTTC. The chain combines TRBV11-3 with TRBJ2-1; D might be TRBD1 (6 bases). Per the germline V gene, CDR1 is SGHNT and CDR2 is YENEEA. Between the trimmed V and J ends, which lost 5 bases and 2 bases, there was a span of 10 bases. CDR3 length equals 14 residues. Based on the CDR3 plus reference TRBV11-3 and TRBJ2-1, the full variable domain is EAGVVQSPRYKIIEKKQPVAFWCNPISGHNTLYWYLQNLGQGPELLIRYENEEAVDDSQLPKDRFSAERLKGVDSTLKIQPAELGDSAVYLCASSRGQTYNEQFFGPGTRLTVL.

This chain connects TRBV14 to TRBJ1-2; D uncertain. The ends were cut back, 1 base at V and 4 bases at J, with 10 bases in the middle. Germline CDR1 and CDR2: SGHDN and FVKESK. This CDR3 has 14 amino acids. The CDR3 DNA sequence: TGTGCCAGCAGCCAAGTAGCGGGCCGCTATGGCTACACCTTC. This codes for CASSQVAGRYGYTF.

Concerning this clone: One end of the junction fails to match germline, which may point to a read error. This chain links TRBV7-9 with TRBJ2-7; D is possibly TRBD1 (5 bases). CDR3 length: 14 residues. Germline V lookup: CDR1 SEHNR, CDR2 FQNEAQ (reference sequence). CDR3 DNA: TGTGCCAGTCCCCAAGGGCAGGGATCCTGCGAGCAGTACTTC. Amino acid sequence: CASPQGQGSCEQYF.

The chain joins TRBV11-3 to TRBJ2-1, with 7 bases fitting TRBD1. CDR3 length equals 16 residues. Germline V gene sequence: CDR1 SGHNT, CDR2 YENEEA. V was pared by 4 bases and J by 3 bases, with 9 bases of the junction left unmatched. The CDR3 reads CASSSSTGAYYNEQFF. The CDR3 DNA sequence: TGTGCCAGCAGCTCGAGCACAGGGGCCTACTACAATGAGCAGTTCTTC.

This chain links TRBV7-6 with TRBJ2-3; maybe TRBD2 (5 bases). Trimming left V 4 bases short and J 3 bases short, with 14 bases between. The CDR3 loop spans 15 amino acids. Germline V gives CDR1 SGHVS, CDR2 FNYEAQ. For the CDR3, the DNA is TGTGCCAGCAGCTCCTCTGAGACGGGGACAGATACGCAGTATTTT. Protein: CASSSSETGTDTQYF.

J is TRBJ1-5 and V is TRBV6-6; TRBD1 matches at 9 bases. The junction had 6 bases not matched to a gene; V was cut back by 0 bases and J by 6 bases. The CDR3 covers 16 residues. The germline V gene encodes CDR1 MNHNY and CDR2 SVGAGI (reference sequence). The CDR3 DNA reads TGTGCCAGCAGTTACTCCGGGACAGGGTTCTCTCAGCCCCAGCATTTT. Its protein is CASSYSGTGFSQPQHF.

The chain is built from TRBV2 and TRBJ1-2; a weak D match, TRBD1 (5 bases). V gave up 4 bases and J gave up 8 bases, with 8 bases separating them. Germline values: CDR1 SNHLY, CDR2 FYNNEI. The CDR3 has 11 amino acids. For the CDR3, the DNA is TGTGCCAGCAGTGTACGGGGGGGCTACACCTTC. This translates into CASSVRGGYTF.

The genes are TRBV6-5 and TRBJ2-1; possibly TRBD1 for D (7 bases). This CDR3 spans 14 amino acids. The ends were cut back, 4 bases at V and 10 bases at J, with 17 bases in the middle. Per germline, CDR1 MNHEY and CDR2 SVGAGI. CDR3 DNA: TGTGCCAGCAGTTCAGGGGGAGGTTTGAGAGAGCAGTTCTTC. Its translation is CASSSGGGLREQFF.

This clone was counted a few times. The chain uses TRBV5-1 and TRBJ2-5; D not resolved. The ends were cut back, 0 bases at V and 2 bases at J, with 11 bases in the middle. The CDR3 has 15 amino acids. Per the germline V gene, CDR1 is SGHRS and CDR2 is YFSETQ. The CDR3 DNA reads TGCGCCAGCAGCTTGGCCCAGGTAAAGCAAGAGACCCAGTACTTC. Translation: CASSLAQVKQETQYF.

V gene TRBV7-9 combines with J gene TRBJ2-2; D perhaps matches TRBD2 (6 bases). Germline loops: CDR1 SEHNR, CDR2 FQNEAQ (reference sequence). This CDR3 is built from 12 residues. The V end was cut by 8 bases, the J end by 4 bases, with 8 bases between. For the CDR3, the DNA is TGTGCCAGCCCGGGGGTCACCGGGGAGCTGTTTTTT. The encoded protein is CASPGVTGELFF.

The rearrangement links TRBV7-9 to TRBJ2-1, with TRBD1 identical over 8 bases. V shed 7 bases and J 4 bases; nucleotides not matched to a gene: 6. This CDR3 has 14 residues. Per germline, CDR1 SEHNR and CDR2 FQNEAQ (reference sequence). The CDR3 DNA sequence: TGTGCCAGCAAAGGGACAGGAATTTACAATGAGCAGTTCTTC. Translated, it gives CASKGTGIYNEQFF.

This sequence joins TRBV6-6 and TRBJ2-7; the match to TRBD2 covers 11 bases. The CDR3 contains 15 residues. Germline trimming cut 3 bases from V and 3 bases from J; bases unmatched to any gene: 4. Germline V gene data show CDR1 as MNHNY and CDR2 as SVGAGI (reference sequence). In nucleotides, the CDR3 is TGTGCCAGCAGTTATTCAGGGACTAGCGGCTACGAGCAGTACTTC. Its protein is CASSYSGTSGYEQYF.

V gene TRBV27 combines with J gene TRBJ2-7, with a tentative D call TRBD1 (5 bases). The CDR3 totals 13 residues. Trimming took off 4 bases at V and 6 bases at J, with 13 bases between the two ends. The germline gives CDR1 MNHEY, CDR2 SMNVEV (reference sequence). CDR3 loop: CASSSLRVLEQYF. The CDR3 DNA follows: TGTGCCAGCAGTTCCCTCAGGGTTCTCGAGCAGTACTTC.